The T cell receptor beta chain described here comes from a study of cytomegalovirus exposure and HLA in healthy donors. Use of 60 Vbeta and 13 Jbeta primers characterized the PCR. Produced via immunoSEQ multiplex PCR; TCRdb's table is partial and in-frame only. The sample lists 92,000 or so clones, about two thirds occurring once. This CDR3 is built from 13 residues. Germline assignment: CDR1 SGHDN and CDR2 FVKESK. What was sequenced was PBMCs. The V gene is TRBV14, the J gene TRBJ2-5, with D possibly TRBD1 on 7 matching bases. The J call is uncertain, as TRBJ2-7 better fits the DNA end. This TCR derives from a woman aged 45 to 65 in good health and CMV-seropositive. The CDR3 DNA is TGTGCCAGCAGCCTCCAGGGGGGCAACGAGCAGTACTTC. Translation gives CASSLQGGNEQYF.